These 5 T cell receptor beta chains share one sample of origin, sequenced in a study of T cells in Graves' hyperthyroidism and ophthalmopathy. The CDR3 regions of TCR beta were amplified from RNA transcripts. Carried out on the TCR CDR3, a first-round RT-PCR used the HTBI primer set. TCRdb reprocessed the multiplex PCR reads via MiXCR and lists one record per CDR3 protein. The sample holds around 600,000 distinct CDR3 sequences; about 15% are singletons and the top ten take about 12%. What was sequenced was blood. The receptors stem from a woman aged 45-65 years with Graves' ophthalmopathy.

This clonotype was seen at least ten times. The chain couples TRBV9 to TRBJ2-3, with no clear D. Trimming shortened V by 0 bases and J by 3 bases, and 11 bases separated the two germline ends. The CDR3 sequence is 15 residues long. Per the germline V gene, CDR1 is SGDLS and CDR2 is YYNGEE. CDR3 coding DNA: TGTGCCAGCAGCGTAGAACAGTTCGCGACAGATACGCAGTATTTT. This sequence encodes CASSVEQFATDTQYF.

This chain joins TRBV25-1 and TRBJ1-5; TRBD1 is a possible D gene (5 bases). Germline CDR1 reads MGHDK; CDR2 reads SYGVNS. V was clipped by 1 base and J by 9 bases, with 22 bases between them. The CDR3 sequence is 17 residues long. The CDR3 reads CASSEFETALGQSPQHF. As DNA, the CDR3 is TGTGCCAGCAGTGAATTTGAAACAGCGCTGGGGCAATCGCCCCAGCATTTT.

This clonotype appeared a few times. The chain carries TRBV9 and TRBJ2-6; D is unresolved. The length of the CDR3 is 18 residues. The V end was cut by 6 bases, the J end by 1 base, with 20 bases between. Germline V gene sequence: CDR1 SGDLS, CDR2 YYNGEE. The DNA of the CDR3 is TGTGCCAGCACCCCCTCGGAGCTGTCGCGGTCTGGGGCCAACGTCCTGACTTTC. Its protein is CASTPSELSRSGANVLTF.

Many counts were recorded for this clonotype. This sequence joins TRBV7-9 and TRBJ2-7; possible D gene TRBD1, 6 bases. The CDR3 length is 16 residues. The germline V and J ends were trimmed by 4 bases and 0 bases, with 16 bases remaining between them. In germline, CDR1 is SEHNR, CDR2 FQNEAQ (reference sequence). DNA for the CDR3: TGTGCCAGCAGCTCGGGCCCAGGGGTCCTCTCCTACGAGCAGTACTTC. It translates to CASSSGPGVLSYEQYF.

This clonotype was detected many times. The rearrangement links TRBV5-1 to TRBJ2-3; a weak D match, TRBD2 (6 bases). Germline lookup yields CDR1 SGHRS and CDR2 YFSETQ. The CDR3 runs 14 residues. Trimming removed 1 base from V and 4 bases from J, with 10 bases in between. The CDR3 nucleotides read TGCGCCAGCAGCTTGATGACTAGGTCAGATACGCAGTATTTT. Its translation: CASSLMTRSDTQYF. The full variable domain, rest sourced from reference TRBV5-1 and TRBJ2-3, is KAGVTQTPRYLIKTRGQQVTLSCSPISGHRSVSWYQQTPGQGLQFLFEYFSETQRNKGNFPGRFSGRQFSNSRSEMNVSTLELGDSALYLCASSLMTRSDTQYFGPGTRLTVL.